This T cell receptor (beta chain) was profiled in a study of cytomegalovirus exposure and HLA in healthy donors. There are 18 residues in the CDR3. V dropped 5 bases and J dropped 5; count of bases not matched to a gene: 13. The V gene's germline CDR1 is LNHDA and CDR2 SQIVND (reference sequence). This PCR relied on a set of 60 Vbeta primers and 13 Jbeta primers. Sequencing used immunoSEQ multiplex PCR; TCRdb keeps in-frame clones, though not all of them. The sample records under 130,000 clones, 55% to 75% being singletons. This chain links TRBV19 with TRBJ1-6; 9 bases are shared with TRBD1. This clonotype was obtained from a man aged 25-45 years in good health and CMV-seropositive. Sequenced: PBMCs. The chain's CDR3 is CASSVRYRGRGDNSPLHF. DNA of the CDR3: TGTGCCAGTAGTGTCCGTTACAGGGGGCGAGGTGATAATTCACCCCTCCACTTT.